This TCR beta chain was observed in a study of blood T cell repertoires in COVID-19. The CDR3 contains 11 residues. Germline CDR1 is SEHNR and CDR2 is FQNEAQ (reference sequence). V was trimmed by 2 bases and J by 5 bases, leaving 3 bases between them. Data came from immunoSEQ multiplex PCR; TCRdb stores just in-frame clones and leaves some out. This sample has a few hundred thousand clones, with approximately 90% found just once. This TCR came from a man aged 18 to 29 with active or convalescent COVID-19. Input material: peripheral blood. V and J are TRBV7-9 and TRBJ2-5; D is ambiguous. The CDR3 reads CASSLHETQYF. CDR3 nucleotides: TGTGCCAGCAGCTTACATGAGACCCAGTACTTC.